This T cell receptor beta chain emerged from a study of blood T cell repertoires in COVID-19. In the authors' methods: Nucleated cell number was recorded as an estimate derived from reference gene primer amplification. Repertoires were generated with immunoSEQ multiplex PCR, while TCRdb's copy carries only in-frame clones and drops some. Clonal size and the V and J genes are those of that table, whereas D and trimming came from the DNA. The data hold 250,000 to 300,000 clones, with around four fifths observed a single time. The V gene's germline CDR1 is LGHDT and CDR2 YNNKEL (reference sequence). The CDR3 extends over 15 amino acids. V was trimmed by 3 bases and J by 8 bases, leaving 14 bases between them.

The sequence was collected from a man aged 60 to 69 who had recovered from COVID-19. Source material: peripheral blood. The chain couples TRBV3-1 (or the pseudogene TRBV3-2) to TRBJ1-6; tentatively, D is TRBD1 (6 bases). The CDR3 here is CASSQIQGSYSPLHF. CDR3 nucleotide sequence: TGTGCCAGCAGCCAGATACAGGGCTCATATTCACCCCTCCACTTT.